The 11 T cell receptor beta chains given below trace back to one sample, sequenced in a study of T-cell reconstitution after alpha-beta-depleted transplantation in children. During its preparation, the TCRbeta library received unique molecular identifiers. TCRdb independently ran MiXCR on the PCR reads; one entry per CDR3 protein. This table holds approximately 85,000 distinct CDR3 sequences, 13% to 15% found once. The sample was PBMCs, mostly from graft donor cells, taken 180 days after TCRalphabeta/CD19-depleted stem cell transplant. Source of these receptors: a male patient under 10 years old who had a stem cell transplant for acute lymphoblastic leukemia, so the T cells may come from the graft donor.

The chain combines TRBV7-9 with TRBJ2-7, with 8 bases matching TRBD1. This CDR3 is 15 amino acids long. The germline V gene has CDR1 SEHNR and CDR2 FQNEAQ (reference sequence). V lost 2 bases to trimming and J lost 1 base; unmatched junction nucleotides: 4. The CDR3 loop reads CASSLKGQASYEQYF. The CDR3 nucleotides read TGTGCCAGCAGCTTAAAGGGACAGGCGTCCTACGAGCAGTACTTC.

This clonotype was found a few times. The V call is TRBV11-1, the J call TRBJ1-1, with 8 bases identical to TRBD1. The junction had 10 bases not matched to a gene; V was cut back by 1 base and J by 0 bases. Per the germline V gene, CDR1 is SGHAT and CDR2 is FQDESV (reference sequence). CDR3 size: 18 residues. CDR3 amino acids: CASSLVAGTGTMNTEAFF. For the CDR3, the DNA is TGTGCCAGCAGCTTAGTCGCGGGGACAGGCACTATGAACACTGAAGCTTTCTTT.

The chain's CDR3 is CASSLATPYGYTF. The CDR3 DNA reads as TGTGCCAGCAGCTTGGCAACCCCCTATGGCTACACCTTC. This sequence joins TRBV5-5 and TRBJ1-2; no clear D gene. The CDR3 has 13 residues. The germline V gene has CDR1 SGHKS and CDR2 YYEKEE (reference sequence). V was clipped by 0 bases and J by 4 bases, with 7 bases between them.

This clonotype was observed a few times. The J gene is TRBJ2-7, the V gene TRBV4-3; no definite D call. The CDR3 runs to 12 residues. From germline, CDR1 is LGHNA and CDR2 YSLEER. Trimming stripped 1 base from V and 2 bases from J, with 3 bases between. CDR3 sequence reads: CASSQGPYEQYF. The CDR3 coding sequence is TGCGCCAGCAGCCAAGGGCCCTACGAGCAGTACTTC.

The table lists this clonotype with a few counts. V gene TRBV11-2 combines with J gene TRBJ1-2; 10 bases are a match to TRBD1. The J segment lost 8 bases and the V segment lost 4 bases, leaving 7 bases of the junction unmatched. Germline loops: CDR1 SGHAT, CDR2 FQNNGV. The CDR3 sequence is 14 residues long. CDR3 sequence: CASSYPGQGRGYTF. CDR3 in DNA: TGTGCCAGCAGCTACCCGGGACAGGGGAGAGGCTACACCTTC. Looking up the rest from reference TRBV11-2 and TRBJ1-2 gives the full variable domain: EAGVAQSPRYKIIEKRQSVAFWCNPISGHATLYWYQQILGQGPKLLIQFQNNGVVDDSQLPKDRFSAERLKGVDSTLKIQPAKLEDSAVYLCASSYPGQGRGYTFGSGTRLTVV.

This clonotype was seen repeatedly, ten times or more. The chain uses TRBV5-6 and TRBJ2-7, with 9 bases fitting TRBD1. Germline CDR1 reads SGHDT; CDR2 reads YYEEEE. V shed 4 bases, J shed 3 bases, and the junction held 8 bases outside the gene matches. This CDR3 has 15 amino acids. CDR3 region: CASSALQGARYEQYF. CDR3 bases: TGTGCCAGCAGCGCCTTACAGGGGGCTCGCTACGAGCAGTACTTC.

The table lists this clonotype with a few counts. The V call is TRBV9, the J call TRBJ2-1, with 10 bases that match TRBD2. V was clipped by 1 base and J by 7 bases; unmatched bases: 5. There are 15 residues in the CDR3. Germline values: CDR1 SGDLS, CDR2 YYNGEE. This CDR3 is CASSVWVAGGNEQFF. CDR3 coding DNA: TGTGCCAGCAGCGTATGGGTAGCGGGAGGTAATGAGCAGTTCTTC. Variable domain in full (rest from reference TRBV9 and TRBJ2-1): DSGVTQTPKHLITATGQRVTLRCSPRSGDLSVYWYQQSLDQGLQFLIQYYNGEERAKGNILERFSAQQFPDLHSELNLSSLELGDSALYFCASSVWVAGGNEQFFGPGTRLTVL.

In this sample, this clonotype turned up a few times. A read error may produce the germline difference seen at one junction end. This sequence joins TRBV7-7 and TRBJ2-3; 12 nucleotides agree with TRBD2. Germline-derived CDR1 and CDR2 are SSHAT and FNYEAQ (reference sequence). This CDR3 is built from 16 residues. CDR3 coding DNA: TGTGCTAGCAGCCACGGACTAGCGGGGTCCGGGGGTACGCAGTATTTT. It is translated as CASSHGLAGSGGTQYF.

The gene calls are TRBV7-2 and TRBJ1-2, with 10 bases that match TRBD1. There are 14 residues in the CDR3. The germline V gene has CDR1 SGHTA and CDR2 FQGNSA. The trim removed 5 bases at V and 7 bases at J, leaving 7 bases unmatched. CDR3 in DNA: TGTGCCAGCAGCCCACCGGGACAGGGGTCTGGCTACACCTTC. This sequence encodes CASSPPGQGSGYTF. Variable domain in full (rest from reference TRBV7-2 and TRBJ1-2): GAGVSQSPSNKVTEKGKDVELRCDPISGHTALYWYRQSLGQGLEFLIYFQGNSAPDKSGLPSDRFSAERTGGSVSTLTIQRTQQEDSAVYLCASSPPGQGSGYTFGSGTRLTVV.

Only a few counts were recorded for this clonotype. V gene TRBV5-1 combines with J gene TRBJ2-2, with D unresolved. Germline V lookup: CDR1 SGHRS, CDR2 YFSETQ. The length of the CDR3 is 17 residues. The V end lost 0 bases, the J end lost 4 bases, and 16 bases lay between the germline ends. This CDR3 is CASSLDGLPWGTGELFF. The CDR3 region has the DNA TGCGCCAGCAGCTTGGACGGGCTTCCATGGGGCACCGGGGAGCTGTTTTTT.

The chain links TRBV12-5 to TRBJ2-3, with D maybe TRBD1 (7 bases). Trimming cost V 1 base and J 1 base, with 12 bases left between them. Germline lookup yields CDR1 LGHNT and CDR2 FRNRAP. The CDR3 totals 16 residues. In DNA form, the CDR3 reads TGTGCTAGTGGTTTGGGACAGGGAGGTGGCACAGATACGCAGTATTTT. This encodes CASGLGQGGGTDTQYF. The full variable domain, its missing parts supplied by reference TRBV12-5 and TRBJ2-3, is DARVTQTPRHKVTEMGQEVTMRCQPILGHNTVFWYRQTMMQGLELLAYFRNRAPLDDSGMPKDRFSAEMPDATLATLKIQPSEPRDSAVYFCASGLGQGGGTDTQYFGPGTRLTVL.